The T cell receptor beta chain described here comes from a study of identical twins. The authors used template switching to add a universal primer site and gave cDNA unique molecular identifiers. TCRdb reprocessed the 5' RACE reads with MiXCR, giving one entry per CDR3 protein. Here the sample spans roughly 500,000 distinct CDR3 sequences, approximately 22% being singletons. In germline, CDR1 is DFQATT, CDR2 SNEGSKA (reference sequence). The V gene end was trimmed by 4 bases and the J gene end by 6 bases; junction bases not matched to a gene: 11. The CDR3 totals 14 residues. These data are also associated with another study on T cells expressing NK-cell markers.

The sequencing sample was made of CD4+ T cells sorted from blood. This TCR derives from a woman between 18 and 29 years old in good health. The chain has TRBV20-1 and TRBJ2-7, with TRBD1 matching 8 bases. CDR3: CSAMVDLTGAEQYF. The CDR3 DNA reads as TGCAGTGCTATGGTTGACCTGACAGGGGCCGAGCAGTACTTC.